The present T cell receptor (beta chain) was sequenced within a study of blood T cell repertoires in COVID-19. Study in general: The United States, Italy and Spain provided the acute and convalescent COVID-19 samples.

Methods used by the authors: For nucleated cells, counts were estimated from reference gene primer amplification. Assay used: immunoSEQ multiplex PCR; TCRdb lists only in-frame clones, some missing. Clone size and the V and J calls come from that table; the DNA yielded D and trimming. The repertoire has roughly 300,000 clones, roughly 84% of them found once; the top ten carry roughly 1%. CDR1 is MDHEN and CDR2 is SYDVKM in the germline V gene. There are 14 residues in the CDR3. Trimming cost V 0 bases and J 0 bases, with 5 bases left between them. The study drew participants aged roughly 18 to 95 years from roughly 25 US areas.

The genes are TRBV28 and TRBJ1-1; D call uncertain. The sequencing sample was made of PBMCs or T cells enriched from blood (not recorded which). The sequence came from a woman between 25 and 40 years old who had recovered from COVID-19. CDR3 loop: CASSLWAVNTEAFF. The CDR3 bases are TGTGCCAGCAGTTTATGGGCCGTGAACACTGAAGCTTTCTTT.